This TCR beta chain was identified in a study of response to subunit inactivated influenza vaccine. TCRdb re-called the RT-PCR reads through MiXCR, storing one row per CDR3 protein. The table has 290,000 or so distinct CDR3 sequences, approximately 20% seen once. Between the trimmed V and J ends, which lost 9 bases and 6 bases, there was a span of 18 bases. The germline V gene encodes CDR1 SGDLS and CDR2 YYNGEE. This CDR3 comprises 13 residues. This clonotype was detected only a few times. The J gene is TRBJ1-2, the V gene TRBV9; D is possibly TRBD1 (5 bases). This clonotype was obtained from a man in his fifties or sixties who received an inactivated influenza vaccine. The sample consisted of PBMCs from blood, taken approximately 20 months after vaccination. The CDR3 region is CAIRGVIGDGYTF. CDR3 DNA: TGTGCCATTCGAGGGGTGATAGGGGATGGCTACACCTTC.